The present entry profiles one T cell receptor (beta chain) with its context. This clonotype was counted only a few times. It lacks a known antigen. Base-call qualities are not available, and no considerably larger clone is one nucleotide away. The germline V gene yields ENHRY for CDR1 and SYGVKD for CDR2. Unmatched junction bases come to 5, with V trimmed by 0 bases and J by 3 bases. Its CDR3 holds 17 amino acids, cysteine through phenylalanine. The only DNA kept is the CDR3, 51 bases in frame from the first base. Libraries were prepared through 5' RACE. Instrument on record: Illumina HiSeq 2000. A universal primer binding site was introduced by template switching, and a unique molecular identifier was present in the final cDNA, enabling accurate counting of TCR cDNA molecules. First-strand cDNA for TCR alpha and beta chains was synthesized from specific primers in the conserved constant-segment region. To control for contamination, every cDNA library was double barcoded, receiving both a SMART-Mk sample barcode and Illumina barcodes. TruSeq adapter sequences and Illumina sample barcodes were added in two successive PCR steps. TCR alpha and beta cDNA libraries were sequenced on the Illumina HiSeq platform with custom primers. The published analysis was carried out like this. Unique molecular identifiers were extracted from raw reads with MiGEC, and CDR3 positions were determined with MiXCR. Recombination models were inferred per individual with the repgenHMM and IGoR tools using an EM algorithm. The tcR package in R was used for shared clonotype analysis, with sharing normalized by the product of cloneset sizes. To study raw recombination without the effects of thymic and clonal selection, out-of-frame nonproductive sequences were analyzed. The public reads were reprocessed in TCRdb via fastp at Q25 and MiXCR, keeping in-frame beta chains. Merged by CDR3 protein, the rows form single entries marked with the most common genes and DNA. None of the V and J calls come from the authors' own analysis; TCRdb made them. The sample table contains approximately 260,000 distinct CDR3 sequences; only one count was recorded for about 8.9% of them. 3% to 3.5% of the sample goes to the ten largest clones.

These data come from a study of identical twins (dated by TCRdb to 2016 to 2017). For context, the study as a whole: The study deep-sequenced TCR alpha and beta repertoires from monozygotic twins, unrelated adults of various ages and cord blood to test whether fetal clonotypes persist. Replicate twin experiments were performed at different times using different library preparation protocols to rule out contamination. Results the study describes overall, beyond this receptor: Because the same donors could not be followed over many years, the conclusions depended on cross-sectional statistical analysis. Fewer insertions were carried by abundant cord blood beta clonotypes; a weaker similar trend was observed in young adult naive repertoires, while no such trend was observed in memory repertoires. The excess sharing between twins in beta out-of-frame sequences was weaker because fewer shared sequences reduced the signal-to-noise ratio. Invariant T cells such as MAIT and iNKT could partly confound zero-insertion analyses, though diverse VJ usage argued against this for most clonotypes. Compared with coincidental sharing between unrelated individuals, an excess of low generation-probability sequences was observed among out-of-frame TCR alpha sequences shared between twins. Out-of-frame TCR alpha sharing in monozygotic twins was systematically underestimated by recombination models, whereas sharing between unrelated individuals was in agreement with the recombination models.

Only healthy Caucasian donors were included. The twin cohort comprised three pairs of female monozygotic twins, all aged roughly 18 to 29 years. Positive isolation kits from Invitrogen were used to isolate CD4+ and CD8+ T cell populations. These data also formed part of another study, on yellow fever vaccine responses in identical twins. As noted in the second study: The T cell response to vaccination in identical twins was reported by the authors to appear partly convergent and partly personalized. In identical twins, the study followed T cell clones that responded to the vaccine with precision.

The specimen was CD8+ T cells sorted from blood. This TCR was sampled from a woman aged 18-29 years in good health. The V and J genes are TRBV10-3 and TRBJ2-3, and TRBD2 aligns with 11 junction nucleotides. The CDR3 sequence is CAISESLTSGGTDTQYF. The sequence in DNA is TGTGCCATCAGTGAGTCCCTAACTAGCGGGGGAACAGATACGCAGTATTTT.